This T cell receptor (beta chain) was sequenced in a study of early T cells in non-severe SARS-CoV-2 infection. This CDR3 comprises 14 residues. Germline lookup yields CDR1 SGDLS and CDR2 YYNGEE. Trimming removed 2 bases from V and 1 base from J, with 6 bases in between. TCRdb reprocessed the 5' RACE reads via MiXCR and lists one record per CDR3 protein. This repertoire shows tens of thousands of distinct CDR3 sequences, 6.2% found once; its top ten account for 5.5% to 8%. A few counts support this clonotype. The TCR comes from an adult who was a healthcare worker with PCR-confirmed SARS-CoV-2 infection or an uninfected control (not recorded which). V gene TRBV9 combines with J gene TRBJ2-2; weak D call: TRBD1 (6 bases). The specimen comprised whole blood, sampled at baseline. DNA of the CDR3: TGTGCCAGCAGCGTGACAGGGAACACCGGGGAGCTGTTTTTT. It translates to CASSVTGNTGELFF.